Below, one T cell receptor beta chain is given with its context. What it binds is unknown. Prepared libraries of TCR beta cDNA carried unique molecular identifiers. A population of about 0.95 to 10 million T cells gave rise to about half a million cDNA molecules. Each CDR3 protein gets one entry after TCRdb re-called the PCR reads with MiXCR. Among hundreds of thousands of distinct CDR3 sequences listed, 55% to 60% were seen once. This record comes from a study of post-analysis software for immune sequencing data. About the study: Several disease courses (relapsing-remitting, secondary progressive and progressive-relapsing) of multiple sclerosis were included.

Study findings and constraints: Included in a set of about 5 TRBV segments more frequent in patients than controls were TRBV5-6, TRBV5-1 and TRBV20-1.

The V gene's germline CDR1 is PRHDT and CDR2 FYEKMQ (reference sequence). V was clipped by 2 bases and J by 6 bases, with 12 bases between them. The CDR3 spans 14 residues. This clonotype was obtained from a girl between 2 and 10 years old with multiple sclerosis. This chain connects TRBV13 to TRBJ2-3, with D unresolved. Source material: blood. CDR3 residues: CASSLSWPTDTQYF. For the CDR3, the DNA is TGTGCCAGCAGCTTATCCTGGCCCACCGATACGCAGTATTTT.